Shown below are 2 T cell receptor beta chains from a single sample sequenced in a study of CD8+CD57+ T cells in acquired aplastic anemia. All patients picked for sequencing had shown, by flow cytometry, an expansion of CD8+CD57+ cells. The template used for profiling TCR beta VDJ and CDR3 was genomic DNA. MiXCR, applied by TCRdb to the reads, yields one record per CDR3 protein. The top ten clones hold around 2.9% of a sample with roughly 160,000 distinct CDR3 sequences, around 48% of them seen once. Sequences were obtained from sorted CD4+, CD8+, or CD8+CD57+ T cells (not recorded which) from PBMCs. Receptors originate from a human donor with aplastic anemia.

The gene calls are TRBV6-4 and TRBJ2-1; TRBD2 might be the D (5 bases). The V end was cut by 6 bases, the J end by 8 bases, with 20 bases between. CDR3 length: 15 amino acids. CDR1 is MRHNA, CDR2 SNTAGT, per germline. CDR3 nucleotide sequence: TGTGCCAGCAGGGCCTCGAGGGTTCTTGCTGATGAGCAGTTCTTC. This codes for CASRASRVLADEQFF.

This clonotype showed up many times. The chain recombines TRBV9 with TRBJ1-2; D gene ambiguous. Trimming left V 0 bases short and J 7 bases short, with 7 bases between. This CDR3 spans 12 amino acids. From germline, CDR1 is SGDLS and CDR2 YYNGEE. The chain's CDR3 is CASSVASGGYTF. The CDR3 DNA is TGTGCCAGCAGCGTAGCTTCGGGTGGCTACACCTTC.